The clone carrying this T cell receptor (beta chain) was counted a few times. Its target is unknown. The data derive from a study of T cell responses to AZD1222 COVID-19 vaccine. Looked up from germline, CDR1 is MNHEY and CDR2 is SVGAGI. The CDR3 totals 14 residues. Trimming cost V 6 bases and J 0 bases, with 11 bases left between them. Study-wide results and caveats: No day 14 peak samples; only post-peak repertoires were characterized.

Assay used: immunoSEQ multiplex PCR; TCRdb lists only in-frame clones, some missing. The sample has around 130,000 clones, 85% to 90% seen once. Sample: peripheral blood, taken 28 days after the second AZD1222 dose. This sequence joins TRBV6-5 and TRBJ1-2; D is unclear. The TCR comes from an adult who received the AZD1222 COVID-19 vaccine. CDR3 nucleotide sequence: TGTGCCAGCAGGTACCCAGGATCTAACTATGGCTACACCTTC. As protein: CASRYPGSNYGYTF.